This passage covers 27 T cell receptor beta chains from one sample sequenced in a study of T cell responses to AZD1222 COVID-19 vaccine (dated by TCRdb to about 2021). Library generation was performed with the immunoSEQ multiplex PCR assay. The table was pulled from immuneACCESS by TCRdb, which kept in-frame rearrangements only. Such tables lose some clones; where checked, under half of the loss comes from unresolved V genes, and the rest has no known cause. Across this sample there are about 130,000 clones, with under 90% seen only once. The ten most abundant clones make up 6.3% of the sample. This sample's time point label indicates: baseline before first vaccination. The sample here was peripheral blood, taken on day 0 of AZD1222 vaccination. The receptors were gathered from an adult in good health.

The chain has TRBV29-1 and TRBJ2-4; D may be TRBD2 (5 bases). Trimming shortened V by 6 bases and J by 7 bases, and 13 bases separated the two germline ends. The CDR3 extends over 12 amino acids. Germline V CDR1 and CDR2: SQVTM, ANQGSEA. The CDR3 protein is CSVVSGGNIQYF. For the CDR3, the DNA is TGCAGCGTCGTCTCCGGCGGGAACATTCAGTACTTC.

The chain is built from TRBV19 and TRBJ2-1; 13 bases align to TRBD2. V was clipped by 6 bases and J by 5 bases; unmatched bases: 7. This CDR3 has 16 residues. Germline V lookup: CDR1 LNHDA, CDR2 SQIVND (reference sequence). CDR3 protein: CASSPRLAGGHNEQFF. DNA for the CDR3: TGTGCCAGTAGCCCCCGACTAGCGGGGGGACACAATGAGCAGTTCTTC.

The chain combines TRBV6-5 with TRBJ1-5; 7 positions match TRBD1. There are 15 residues in the CDR3. The germline V gene encodes CDR1 MNHEY and CDR2 SVGAGI. V gave up 6 bases and J gave up 5 bases; unmatched junction bases: 10. The CDR3 coding sequence is TGTGCCAGCAGCCACGGTACAGGGGACGATCAGCCCCAGCATTTT. Translated: CASSHGTGDDQPQHF.

The chain couples TRBV7-8 to TRBJ1-5, with no clear D. This CDR3 spans 14 amino acids. Between the trimmed V and J ends, which lost 5 bases and 12 bases, there was a span of 20 bases. Germline V gene data show CDR1 as SGHVS and CDR2 as FQNEAQ. The CDR3: CASSPPGPMRIQHF. In DNA form, the CDR3 reads TGTGCCAGCAGCCCACCCGGGCCGATGCGCATCCAGCATTTT.

The chain employs TRBV5-5 and TRBJ1-1; D not resolved. Per germline, CDR1 SGHKS and CDR2 YYEKEE (reference sequence). With 7 bases removed from V and 1 base from J, the gap between germline ends came to 14 bases. The CDR3 length is 14 residues. In nucleotides, the CDR3 is TGTGCCAGCGTCCGACGAGCGGGGAACACTGAAGCTTTCTTT. This translates into CASVRRAGNTEAFF.

This chain connects TRBV4-3 to TRBJ2-3; D gene unclear. The CDR3 length is 15 residues. The germline CDR1 and CDR2 sequences are LGHNA and YSLEER. V gave up 1 base and J gave up 0 bases, with 8 bases separating them. The CDR3 bases are TGCGCCAGCAGCCAAGTTTACACTAGCACAGATACGCAGTATTTT. It encodes CASSQVYTSTDTQYF.

This chain uses TRBV6-5 with TRBJ1-6, with a possible D match to TRBD1 (6 bases). V was shortened by 5 bases and J by 6 bases, with 11 bases between the two germline ends. CDR1 is MNHEY, CDR2 SVGAGI, per germline. The CDR3 is 14 residues long. CDR3 coding DNA: TGTGCCAGCAGTACCCAGGGGACTAATTCACCCCTCCACTTT. Translating it yields CASSTQGTNSPLHF.

The chain employs TRBV20-1 and TRBJ2-7; no clear D gene. Germline CDR1 and CDR2: DFQATT and SNEGSKA (reference sequence). The CDR3 is made up of 11 amino acids. The V end lost 5 bases, the J end lost 0 bases, and 5 bases lay between the germline ends. For the CDR3, the DNA is TGCAGTGCTCGGTTCTCCTACGAGCAGTACTTC. The encoded protein is CSARFSYEQYF.

The chain is built from TRBV9 and TRBJ1-2, with 7 positions matching TRBD1. Germline CDR1 is SGDLS and CDR2 is YYNGEE. The CDR3 length is 16 residues. The trim removed 4 bases at V and 0 bases at J, leaving 9 bases unmatched. The CDR3 sequence: CASSSLDRATNYGYTF. CDR3 bases: TGTGCCAGCAGCTCACTCGACAGGGCCACTAACTATGGCTACACCTTC. Supplemented by reference TRBV9 and TRBJ1-2, the full variable domain reads DSGVTQTPKHLITATGQRVTLRCSPRSGDLSVYWYQQSLDQGLQFLIQYYNGEERAKGNILERFSAQQFPDLHSELNLSSLELGDSALYFCASSSLDRATNYGYTFGSGTRLTVV.

V gene TRBV6-1 combines with J gene TRBJ1-2; D is unresolved. Germline V CDR1 and CDR2: MNHNS, SASEGT. This CDR3 has 13 residues. Trimming took off 1 base at V and 7 bases at J, with 10 bases between the two ends. The CDR3 protein is CASSEDSLGGYTF. The CDR3 DNA sequence: TGTGCCAGCAGTGAAGACAGCTTGGGTGGCTACACCTTC.

This chain joins TRBV7-6 and TRBJ2-7, with no clear D. Per germline, CDR1 SGHVS and CDR2 FNYEAQ. This CDR3 contains 15 residues. Trimming took off 5 bases at V and 0 bases at J, with 14 bases between the two ends. CDR3 DNA sequence: TGTGCCAGCAGCCGACCTCGCGCCTCCTCCTACGAGCAGTACTTC. Its translation: CASSRPRASSYEQYF.

This clone is a singleton in its sample. The rearrangement joins TRBV5-1 to TRBJ2-2; 7 nucleotides match TRBD1. The CDR3 covers 15 residues. Germline trimming cut 2 bases from V and 7 bases from J; bases unmatched to any gene: 8. Germline CDR1 reads SGHRS; CDR2 reads YFSETQ. In DNA form, the CDR3 reads TGCGCCAGCAGCTTTGTACAGGGGTTGGTCGGGGAGCTGTTTTTT. Translating gives CASSFVQGLVGELFF.

The CDR3 reads CAIKGQGTYEQYF. The CDR3 DNA sequence: TGTGCCATCAAAGGACAGGGAACCTACGAGCAGTACTTC. V is TRBV10-3 and J is TRBJ2-7; 8 bases map to TRBD1. Germline-derived CDR1 and CDR2 are ENHRY and SYGVKD. Unmatched junction bases numbered 4, after V lost 7 bases and J lost 2 bases. CDR3 size: 13 residues.

The rearrangement uses TRBV30 and TRBJ1-2, with D hard to call. V was trimmed by 5 bases and J by 8 bases, leaving 21 bases between them. The CDR3 length is 14 residues. Germline V CDR1 and CDR2: GTSNPN, SVGIG (reference sequence). The CDR3: CAWDTLSMVSGYTF. The CDR3 coding sequence is TGTGCCTGGGACACCTTGTCGATGGTGTCGGGCTACACCTTC.

The chain employs TRBV25-1 and TRBJ1-5; no clear D gene. Per germline, CDR1 MGHDK and CDR2 SYGVNS. Between the trimmed V and J ends, which lost 3 bases and 5 bases, there was a span of 8 bases. This CDR3 is 13 amino acids long. The CDR3 DNA reads TGTGCCAGCAGTGACAGGTGGGATCAGCCCCAGCATTTT. It specifies CASSDRWDQPQHF.

This chain joins TRBV4-2 and TRBJ1-5, with a tentative D call TRBD1 (5 bases). The germline CDR1 and CDR2 sequences are LGHNA and YNFKEQ. V lost 3 bases, J lost 6 bases, and 15 bases lay in between. The CDR3 length is 15 residues. The CDR3: CASSQTGDLGQPQHF. CDR3 nucleotide sequence: TGTGCCAGCAGCCAGACGGGGGATTTGGGTCAGCCCCAGCATTTT.

This rearrangement joins TRBV10-2 to TRBJ2-2; unclear D gene. CDR3 length equals 14 residues. Germline V gene data show CDR1 as WSHSY and CDR2 as SAAADI. Trimming pared 6 bases from V and 0 bases from J, leaving 8 bases between. The CDR3 DNA reads TGCGCCAGCAGAGGAACAGCGAACACCGGGGAGCTGTTTTTT. Its translation is CASRGTANTGELFF.

CDR3 protein: CASSQDLGYSNQPQHF. Here the CDR3 DNA reads TGTGCCAGCAGCCAAGATTTAGGTTATAGCAATCAGCCCCAGCATTTT. The chain employs TRBV4-2 and TRBJ1-5; D is ambiguous. The V and J ends lost 0 bases and 0 bases respectively, with 9 bases between them. This CDR3 is built from 16 residues. Germline loops: CDR1 LGHNA, CDR2 YNFKEQ.

J is TRBJ1-3 and V is TRBV29-1; D is unclear. The V gene lost 5 bases and the J gene lost 0 bases, with 11 bases spanning the gap. The CDR3 has 14 residues. The germline V gene encodes CDR1 SQVTM and CDR2 ANQGSEA. CDR3 bases: TGCAGCGTTAAAAGGGAAATCTCTGGAAACACCATATATTTT. Protein: CSVKREISGNTIYF.

This chain uses TRBV6-5 with TRBJ1-2; D is uncertain. Trimming took 9 bases from V and 4 from J, leaving 6 bases between them. The CDR3 loop spans 10 amino acids. CDR1 MNHEY and CDR2 SVGAGI come from the germline V gene. CDR3 coding DNA: TGTGCCAGTGAGTTCTATGGCTACACCTTC. Protein: CASEFYGYTF.

The chain employs TRBV5-1 and TRBJ2-1, with no clear D. From germline, CDR1 is SGHRS and CDR2 YFSETQ. Trimming pared 4 bases from V and 8 bases from J, leaving 10 bases between. This CDR3 spans 12 amino acids. Here the CDR3 reads CASSEPLDEQFF. CDR3 bases: TGCGCCAGCAGCGAGCCCCTTGATGAGCAGTTCTTC. The complete variable domain, with remaining parts taken from reference TRBV5-1 and TRBJ2-1, reads KAGVTQTPRYLIKTRGQQVTLSCSPISGHRSVSWYQQTPGQGLQFLFEYFSETQRNKGNFPGRFSGRQFSNSRSEMNVSTLELGDSALYLCASSEPLDEQFFGPGTRLTVL.

The chain carries TRBV6-5 and TRBJ2-3; the D is unclear. CDR3 length: 13 residues. Trimming took 0 bases from V and 3 from J, leaving 4 bases between them. Germline V gives CDR1 MNHEY, CDR2 SVGAGI. The CDR3 nucleotides read TGTGCCAGCAGTTACTCGAATACAGATACGCAGTATTTT. It yields the protein CASSYSNTDTQYF.

The genes are TRBV5-1 and TRBJ1-1; D call uncertain. This CDR3 spans 13 amino acids. V lost 0 bases and J 4 bases, leaving 7 bases between the germline ends. Germline V gene data show CDR1 as SGHRS and CDR2 as YFSETQ. Written as DNA, the CDR3 is TGCGCCAGCAGCTTGGCGGTGCTCACTGAAGCTTTCTTT. It specifies CASSLAVLTEAFF.

The gene calls are TRBV7-2 and TRBJ1-4; no firm D call. This CDR3 is 13 amino acids long. Germline CDR1 SGHTA, CDR2 FQGNSA. V dropped 1 base and J dropped 11 bases, with 11 bases sitting between them. CDR3: CASSLVLSRKLFF. The CDR3 DNA sequence: TGTGCCAGCAGCTTAGTCCTATCAAGGAAACTGTTTTTT.

This clone has only one observation. The V gene is TRBV28, the J gene TRBJ2-1, with TRBD2 identical over 9 bases. Trimming removed 6 bases from V and 3 bases from J; junction bases left unmatched: 6. In germline, CDR1 is MDHEN, CDR2 SYDVKM. The CDR3 has 15 amino acids. The CDR3 coding sequence is TGTGCCAGCAGCCCGCGGGGGGGCTTCTACAATGAGCAGTTCTTC. This codes for CASSPRGGFYNEQFF.

CDR3 sequence reads: CAWSPGLATDTQYF. In DNA, the CDR3 is TGTGCCTGGAGTCCTGGACTAGCTACAGATACGCAGTATTTT. The rearrangement uses TRBV30 and TRBJ2-3; 8 nucleotides agree with TRBD2. The CDR3 loop spans 14 amino acids. Germline CDR1 reads GTSNPN; CDR2 reads SVGIG (reference sequence). J lost 3 bases, V lost 2 bases, and 4 bases had no gene match.

The chain couples TRBV9 to TRBJ2-4; 7 nucleotides agree with TRBD1. V lost 1 base, J lost 1 base, and 2 bases stayed unmatched. Germline loops: CDR1 SGDLS, CDR2 YYNGEE. There are 15 residues in the CDR3. The CDR3 DNA is TGTGCCAGCAGCGTACTACAGGGGGCCAAAAACATTCAGTACTTC. Translating it yields CASSVLQGAKNIQYF.